This T cell receptor (beta chain) was retrieved from a study of blood T cell repertoires in COVID-19. Whole-study context: Sources were T cells, B-cell-depleted T cells, or PBMCs; the material itself was cDNA or gDNA.

The CDR3 covers 20 residues. CDR1 and CDR2 (germline): SGHNT, YENEEA. The V end was cut by 4 bases, the J end by 2 bases, with 27 bases between. Per the original methods: How many nucleated cells were present was estimated from reference gene primer amplification. Assay used: immunoSEQ multiplex PCR; TCRdb lists only in-frame clones, some missing. That table supplies the V and J calls and clone size; D and trimming were determined from the DNA. The sample shows 130,000 to 150,000 clones, 70% to 80% of them seen only once. V gene TRBV11-3 combines with J gene TRBJ1-5; D is possibly TRBD1 (6 bases). Input material: peripheral blood. The sequence came from a woman aged 70 to 79 with COVID-19, enrolled during active disease. CDR3 protein: CASSSRIGGRIICGNQPQHF. The CDR3 region has the DNA TGTGCCAGCAGCTCCCGAATCGGGGGGCGTATAATTTGCGGCAATCAGCCCCAGCATTTT.